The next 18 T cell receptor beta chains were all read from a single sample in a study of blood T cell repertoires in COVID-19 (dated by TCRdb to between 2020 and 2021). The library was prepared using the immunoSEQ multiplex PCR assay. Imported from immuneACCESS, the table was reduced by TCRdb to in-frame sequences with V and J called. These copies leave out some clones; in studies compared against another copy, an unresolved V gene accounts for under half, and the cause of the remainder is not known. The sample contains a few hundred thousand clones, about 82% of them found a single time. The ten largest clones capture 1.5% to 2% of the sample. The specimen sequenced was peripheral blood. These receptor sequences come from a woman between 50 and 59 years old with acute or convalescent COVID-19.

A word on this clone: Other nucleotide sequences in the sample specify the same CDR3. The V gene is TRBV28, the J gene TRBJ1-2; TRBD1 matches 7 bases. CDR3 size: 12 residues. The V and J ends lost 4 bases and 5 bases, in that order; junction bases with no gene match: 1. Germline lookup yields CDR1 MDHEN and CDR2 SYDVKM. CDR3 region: CASSSTGYGYTF. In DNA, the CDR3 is TGTGCCAGCAGTTCGACAGGGTATGGCTACACCTTC.

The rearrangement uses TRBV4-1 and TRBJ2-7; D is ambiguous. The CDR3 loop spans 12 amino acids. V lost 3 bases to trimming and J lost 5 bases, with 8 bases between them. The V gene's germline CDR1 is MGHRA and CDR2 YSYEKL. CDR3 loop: CASSHVRDEQYF. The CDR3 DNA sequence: TGCGCCAGCAGCCACGTCCGGGACGAGCAGTACTTC.

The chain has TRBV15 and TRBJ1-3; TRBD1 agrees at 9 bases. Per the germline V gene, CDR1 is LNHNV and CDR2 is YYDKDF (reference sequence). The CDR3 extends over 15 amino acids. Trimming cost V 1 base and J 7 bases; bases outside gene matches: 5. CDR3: CATSRVTGGSNTIYF. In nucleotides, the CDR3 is TGTGCCACCAGCAGAGTGACAGGGGGTAGTAACACCATATATTTT.

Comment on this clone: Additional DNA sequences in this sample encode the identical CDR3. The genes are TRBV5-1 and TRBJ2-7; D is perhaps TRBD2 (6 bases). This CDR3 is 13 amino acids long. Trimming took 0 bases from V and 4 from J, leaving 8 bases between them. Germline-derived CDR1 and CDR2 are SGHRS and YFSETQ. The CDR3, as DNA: TGCGCCAGCAGCTTGGTCGGGGGTTACGAGCAGTACTTC. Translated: CASSLVGGYEQYF.

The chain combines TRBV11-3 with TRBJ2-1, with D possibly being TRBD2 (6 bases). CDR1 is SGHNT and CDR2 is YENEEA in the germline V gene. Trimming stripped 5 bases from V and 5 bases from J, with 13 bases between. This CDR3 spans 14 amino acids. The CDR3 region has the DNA TGTGCCAGCAGCCCGCTGGGGGGTAACAATGAGCAGTTCTTC. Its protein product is CASSPLGGNNEQFF.

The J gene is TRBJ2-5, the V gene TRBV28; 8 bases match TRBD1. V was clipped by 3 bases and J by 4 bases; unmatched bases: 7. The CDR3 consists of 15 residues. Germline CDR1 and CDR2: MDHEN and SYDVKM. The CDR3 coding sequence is TGTGCCAGCAGTTTTGGACAGGGTAGGGGAGAGACCCAGTACTTC. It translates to CASSFGQGRGETQYF.

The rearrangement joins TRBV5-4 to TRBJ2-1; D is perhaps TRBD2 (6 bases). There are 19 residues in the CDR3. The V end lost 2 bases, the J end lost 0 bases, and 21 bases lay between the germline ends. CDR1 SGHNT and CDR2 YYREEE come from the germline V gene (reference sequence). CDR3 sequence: CASSLEGLALDFSYNEQFF. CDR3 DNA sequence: TGTGCCAGCAGCTTAGAGGGGCTAGCGCTAGACTTCTCCTACAATGAGCAGTTCTTC.

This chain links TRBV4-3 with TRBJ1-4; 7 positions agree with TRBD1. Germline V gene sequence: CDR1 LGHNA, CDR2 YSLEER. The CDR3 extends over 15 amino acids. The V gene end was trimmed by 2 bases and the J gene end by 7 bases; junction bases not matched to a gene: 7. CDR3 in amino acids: CASSQQGNRGEKLFF. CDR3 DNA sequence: TGCGCCAGCAGCCAACAGGGTAACAGGGGTGAAAAACTGTTTTTT.

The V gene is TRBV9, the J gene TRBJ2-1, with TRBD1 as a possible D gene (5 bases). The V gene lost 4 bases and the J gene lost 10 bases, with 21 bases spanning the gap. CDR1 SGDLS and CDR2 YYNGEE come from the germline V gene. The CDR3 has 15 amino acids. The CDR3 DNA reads TGTGCCAGCAGCCTACAAGAAAGGGGCCGGTTCGAGCAGTTCTTC. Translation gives CASSLQERGRFEQFF.

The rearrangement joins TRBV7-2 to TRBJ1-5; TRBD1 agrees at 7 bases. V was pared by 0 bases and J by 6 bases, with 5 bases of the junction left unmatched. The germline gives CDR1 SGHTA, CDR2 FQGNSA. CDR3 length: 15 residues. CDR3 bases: TGTGCCAGCAGCTTAGCGGCAGGGGGTGGTCAGCCCCAGCATTTT. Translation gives CASSLAAGGGQPQHF.

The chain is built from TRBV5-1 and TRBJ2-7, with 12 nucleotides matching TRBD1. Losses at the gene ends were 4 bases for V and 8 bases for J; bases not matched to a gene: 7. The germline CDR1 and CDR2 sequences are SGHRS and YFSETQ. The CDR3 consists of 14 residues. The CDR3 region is CASSAGTGGVKQYF. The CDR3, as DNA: TGCGCCAGCAGCGCCGGGACAGGGGGCGTTAAGCAGTACTTC.

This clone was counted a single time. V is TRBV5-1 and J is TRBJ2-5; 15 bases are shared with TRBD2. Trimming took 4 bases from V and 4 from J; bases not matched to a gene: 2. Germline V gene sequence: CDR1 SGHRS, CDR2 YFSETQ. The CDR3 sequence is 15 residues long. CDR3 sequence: CASSTGLAGGETQYF. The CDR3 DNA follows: TGCGCCAGCAGCACGGGACTAGCGGGAGGAGAGACCCAGTACTTC.

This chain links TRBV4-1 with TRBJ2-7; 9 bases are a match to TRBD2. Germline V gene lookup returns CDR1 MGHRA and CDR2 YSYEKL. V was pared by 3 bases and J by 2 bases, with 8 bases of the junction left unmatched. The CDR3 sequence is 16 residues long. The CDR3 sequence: CASSQGLAGITYEQYF. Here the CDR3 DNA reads TGCGCCAGCAGCCAGGGGCTAGCGGGAATAACCTACGAGCAGTACTTC.

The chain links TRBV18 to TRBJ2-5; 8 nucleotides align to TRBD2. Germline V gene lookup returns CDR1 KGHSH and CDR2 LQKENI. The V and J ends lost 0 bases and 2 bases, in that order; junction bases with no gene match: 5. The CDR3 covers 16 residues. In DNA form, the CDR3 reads TGTGCCAGCTCACCACCGTCCCCGGGGGGGCAAGAGACCCAGTACTTC. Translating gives CASSPPSPGGQETQYF.

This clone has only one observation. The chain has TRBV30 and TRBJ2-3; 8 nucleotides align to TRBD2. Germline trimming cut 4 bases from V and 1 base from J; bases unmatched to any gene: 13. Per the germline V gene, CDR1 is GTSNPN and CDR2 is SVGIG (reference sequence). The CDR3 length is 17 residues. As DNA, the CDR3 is TGTGCCTGGACCCCCTATCTTTGGACTAGCCGCACAGATACGCAGTATTTT. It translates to CAWTPYLWTSRTDTQYF.

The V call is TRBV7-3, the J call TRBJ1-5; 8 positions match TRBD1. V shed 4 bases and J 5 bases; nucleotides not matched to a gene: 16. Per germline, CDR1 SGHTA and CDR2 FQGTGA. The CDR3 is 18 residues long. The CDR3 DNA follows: TGTGCCAGCAGCTATGGCCTAACGGGACAGGTATTCCATCAGCCCCAGCATTTT. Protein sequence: CASSYGLTGQVFHQPQHF.

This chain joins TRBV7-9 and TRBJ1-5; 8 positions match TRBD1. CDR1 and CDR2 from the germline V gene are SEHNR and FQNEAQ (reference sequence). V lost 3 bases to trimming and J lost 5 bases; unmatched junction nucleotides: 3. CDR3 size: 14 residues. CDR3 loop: CASSFTTGDQPQHF. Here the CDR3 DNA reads TGTGCCAGCAGCTTTACGACAGGGGATCAGCCCCAGCATTTT.

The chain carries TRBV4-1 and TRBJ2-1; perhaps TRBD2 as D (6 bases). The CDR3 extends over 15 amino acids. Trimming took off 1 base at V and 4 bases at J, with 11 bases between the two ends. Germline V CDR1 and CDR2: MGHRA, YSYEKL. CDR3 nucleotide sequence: TGCGCCAGCAGCCAAGTTCTTAGCGGTTACAATGAGCAGTTCTTC. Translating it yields CASSQVLSGYNEQFF.